The rows below give T cell receptor beta chains drawn from one sample of a study of cytomegalovirus exposure and HLA in healthy donors. Measured with immunoSEQ multiplex PCR; TCRdb has only the in-frame clones, and not every one. This sample has 52,000 or so clones, with 70% to 80% found just once. Input material: PBMCs. The source of these receptors is a woman between 40 and 50 years old in good health and CMV-seropositive. Each CDR3 is given with its conserved first and last residue. The order of the fields is J gene, V gene, D gene, clone size, CDR3 length, CDR3 DNA, CDR3 protein. D genes are given only for firm matches. Where a row states a size, it is once, few, many or the class of an expanded clone; other rows omit it.

TRBJ1-3 TRBV6-5 TRBD1 . 15 TGTGCCAGCAGATACCAGGGGGTCTCTGGAAACACCATATATTTT CASRYQGVSGNTIYF
TRBJ2-7 TRBV15 . . 13 TGTGCCACCAGCACAGGGCGTGGCTACGAGCAGTACTTC CATSTGRGYEQYF
TRBJ2-7 TRBV5-1 TRBD1 . 14 TGCGCCAGCAGCTGGGGACAGGGCAGCTACGAGCAGTACTTC CASSWGQGSYEQYF
TRBJ1-3 TRBV7-8 . . 16 TGTGCCAGCAGCGCTGGCGGCGGGGCGTCGGGAAACACCATATATTTT CASSAGGGASGNTIYF
TRBJ1-6 TRBV7-2 . . 15 TGTGCCAGCAGCTTATTTGGACAAAGGAATTCACCCCTCCACTTT CASSLFGQRNSPLHF
TRBJ1-6 TRBV5-4 TRBD1 few 15 TGTGCCAGCAGAGTTTCAGGGGGCAGGGATTCACCCCTCCACTTT CASRVSGGRDSPLHF
TRBJ1-1 TRBV5-4 . few 16 TGTGCCAGCAGCTTGGGGGGGCCGGGGATGGGCACTGAAGCTTTCTTT CASSLGGPGMGTEAFF
TRBJ1-5 TRBV6-5 TRBD1 . 15 TGTGCCAGCAGATTGACAGGGGATAGCAATCAGCCCCAGCATTTT CASRLTGDSNQPQHF
TRBJ2-1 TRBV30 . . 12 TGTGCCTGGAGTGTCGGGTACAATGAGCAGTTCTTC CAWSVGYNEQFF
TRBJ2-3 TRBV6-4 . . 14 TGTGCCAGCAGTAGCGCCGGGGGCACAGATACGCAGTATTTT CASSSAGGTDTQYF
TRBJ2-5 TRBV7-9 . . 13 TGTGCCAGCAATCAGGGAACCCAAGAGACCCAGTACTTC CASNQGTQETQYF
TRBJ2-5 TRBV6-5 TRBD1 . 15 TGTGCCAGCAGTCCCGGGGACAGGAGCCAAGAGACCCAGTACTTC CASSPGDRSQETQYF
TRBJ1-1 TRBV19 . . 14 TGTGCCAGTAGTATACGGGGAGGGAACACTGAAGCTTTCTTT CASSIRGGNTEAFF
TRBJ2-7 TRBV2 TRBD2 few 15 TGTGCCAGTACCCAAGGGGTAGCGGGGGTTTATGAGCAGTACTTC CASTQGVAGVYEQYF
TRBJ2-5 TRBV7-8 TRBD2 once 18 TGTGCCAGCAGCACCGGACTAGCGGGGGGGCCGGGGTTAGAGACCCAGTACTTC CASSTGLAGGPGLETQYF
TRBJ2-3 TRBV5-4 TRBD2 . 16 TGTGCCAGCAAGCTCGGGGGGACTAGCCATTTTGATACGCAGTATTTT CASKLGGTSHFDTQYF
TRBJ1-6 TRBV7-2 . . 15 TGTGCCAGCAGCTTGGCGGGGCAGGGCTGGTCACCCCTCCACTTT CASSLAGQGWSPLHF
TRBJ2-1 TRBV27 . once 12 TGTGCCAGCAGTCCCAGCGGGAATGAGCAGTTCTTC CASSPSGNEQFF
TRBJ2-7 TRBV19 . . 15 TGTGCCAGTAGAGGTTGGGGGCTCTTTGAATACGAGCAGTACTTC CASRGWGLFEYEQYF
TRBJ1-2 TRBV28 . few 13 TGTGCCAGCACCCTAGCCGGGGGTTCTGGCTACACCTTC CASTLAGGSGYTF
TRBJ1-5 TRBV6-5 . . 15 TGTGCCAGCAGTTACGATCAGGGGACCGGTCCGCCCCAGCATTTT CASSYDQGTGPPQHF
TRBJ1-5 TRBV6-4 TRBD1 . 21 TGTGCCAGCAGTGACCCACAACGAGGTGACAGGGGCGTTCCTAGCAATCAGCCCCAGCATTTT CASSDPQRGDRGVPSNQPQHF
TRBJ1-5 TRBV6-5 . . 13 TGTGCCAGCAGTTACGGCACGAGGGAGCCCCAGCATTTT CASSYGTREPQHF
TRBJ2-5 TRBV6-5 . . 13 TGTGCCAGCAGCCCACACCTCCAAGAGACCCAGTACTTC CASSPHLQETQYF
TRBJ2-7 TRBV7-9 TRBD1 . 14 TGTGCCAGCAGCTTAGGACAGGGAGTGGACGAGCAGTACTTC CASSLGQGVDEQYF
TRBJ2-2 TRBV7-8 . . 14 TGTGCCAGCAGCTTAGCTAGTAACACCGGGGAGCTGTTTTTT CASSLASNTGELFF
TRBJ2-1 TRBV29-1 . . 12 TGCAGCGTTGTCGGGGGAGTTAATGAGCAGTTCTTC CSVVGGVNEQFF
TRBJ1-5 TRBV21-1 . . 16 TGTGCCAGCAGCCCAAAACAGGTAACAGGGGGTAGGCCCCAGCATTTT CASSPKQVTGGRPQHF
TRBJ1-5 TRBV28 . few 13 TGTGCCATAACGGGGGGGAGAGATCAGCCCCAGCATTTT CAITGGRDQPQHF
TRBJ2-3 TRBV5-1 TRBD2 . 16 TGCGCCAGCAGCGAACGGACTAGCGGGGGGGTAGATACGCAGTATTTT CASSERTSGGVDTQYF
TRBJ1-1 TRBV6-1 . . 14 TGTGCCAGCACTATAAAGACAGCGAACACTGAAGCTTTCTTT CASTIKTANTEAFF
TRBJ1-4 TRBV28 . . 15 TGTGCCACTGATGGGGGCCGACGGTCTAATGAAAAACTGTTTTTT CATDGGRRSNEKLFF
TRBJ1-3 TRBV6-6 TRBD1 . 15 TGTGCCAGCACCGACCCGACAGGGGACGGAAACACCATATATTTT CASTDPTGDGNTIYF